This passage covers 31 T cell receptor beta chains from one sample sequenced in a study of cytomegalovirus exposure and HLA in healthy donors. PCR involved 60 Vbeta and 13 Jbeta primers. Only in-frame clones appear in the TCRdb table, and some are missing; sequencing was by immunoSEQ multiplex PCR. Of more than 95,000 clones in the sample, roughly 78% were seen once. Sequenced input: PBMCs. The receptors come from a woman between 35 and 50 years old in good health and CMV-seronegative.

A single count supports this clone. The rearrangement uses TRBV7-2 and TRBJ2-5; the match to TRBD2 covers 7 bases. With the DNA end fitting TRBJ2-7 better, the J assignment may be wrong. The length of the CDR3 is 16 residues. Germline values: CDR1 SGHTA, CDR2 FQGNSA. CDR3 nucleotides: TGTGCCAGCAGCTTAACGCGGGAGCTCCTAGCCTACGAGCAGTACTTC. Translating it yields CASSLTRELLAYEQYF.

V usage is TRBV2 and J usage is TRBJ1-1; 8 nucleotides align to TRBD1. CDR1 is SNHLY, CDR2 FYNNEI, per germline. This CDR3 contains 13 residues. The junction had 3 bases not matched to a gene; V was cut back by 5 bases and J by 4 bases. The CDR3 coding sequence is TGTGCCAGCAGTCTTGGGACAGGCACTGAAGCTTTCTTT. As protein: CASSLGTGTEAFF.

The V gene is TRBV4-1, the J gene TRBJ2-1; 7 bases align to TRBD2. This CDR3 is built from 13 residues. Germline CDR1 reads MGHRA; CDR2 reads YSYEKL. J gave up 5 bases and V 6 bases, and 4 bases lay outside the gene matches. The CDR3 spells CASRGGEHNEQFF. CDR3 sequence (DNA): TGCGCCAGCAGGGGGGGGGAACACAATGAGCAGTTCTTC.

The rearrangement links TRBV7-2 to TRBJ1-3; the match to TRBD1 covers 9 bases. The CDR3 has 16 amino acids. V trimming: 3 bases; J trimming: 5 bases; junction bases outside the gene matches: 8. Looked up from germline, CDR1 is SGHTA and CDR2 is FQGNSA. CDR3 in amino acids: CASSFGTGSRRNTIYF. CDR3 nucleotides: TGTGCCAGCAGCTTTGGGACAGGGTCTCGGAGAAACACCATATATTTT.

This clone was seen a single time. The gene calls are TRBV5-1 and TRBJ2-7; 10 positions agree with TRBD2. Germline V gene lookup returns CDR1 SGHRS and CDR2 YFSETQ. This CDR3 spans 17 amino acids. V dropped 0 bases and J dropped 0; count of bases not matched to a gene: 6. The CDR3 here is CASSLVAGGSSSYEQYF. In DNA, the CDR3 is TGCGCCAGCAGCTTGGTAGCGGGAGGCTCCAGCTCCTACGAGCAGTACTTC.

The chain combines TRBV5-5 with TRBJ2-7; TRBD2 matches 14 bases. Trimming at V came to 4 bases and at J to 3 bases, leaving 15 bases not matched to a gene. Germline V gene lookup returns CDR1 SGHKS and CDR2 YYEKEE (reference sequence). The CDR3 has 19 amino acids. CDR3 in amino acids: CASSRRVPGTSGRIYEQYF. The CDR3, as DNA: TGTGCCAGCAGCCGCAGGGTACCCGGGACTAGCGGGAGAATCTACGAGCAGTACTTC.

V usage is TRBV29-1 and J usage is TRBJ2-5; 7 bases align to TRBD1. CDR3 length equals 12 residues. Germline assignment: CDR1 SQVTM and CDR2 ANQGSEA. The V segment lost 6 bases and the J segment 3 bases; nucleotides outside the gene matches: 4. CDR3: CSVDRVEETQYF. In DNA, the CDR3 is TGCAGCGTCGACAGGGTGGAAGAGACCCAGTACTTC.

The rearrangement links TRBV5-1 to TRBJ2-6, with D unclear. The CDR3 covers 17 residues. Trimming pared 4 bases from V and 1 base from J, leaving 15 bases between. Germline V CDR1 and CDR2: SGHRS, YFSETQ. Here the CDR3 DNA reads TGCGCCAGCAGCAGTACGCGCCCCTTGTCTGGGGCCAACGTCCTGACTTTC. This sequence encodes CASSSTRPLSGANVLTF.

This rearrangement joins TRBV6-1 to TRBJ1-6; D is undetermined. The V end lost 7 bases, the J end lost 10 bases, and 17 bases lay between the germline ends. The V gene's germline CDR1 is MNHNS and CDR2 SASEGT. The CDR3 is 14 amino acids. CDR3 coding DNA: TGTGCCAGCAACTTGGGAGGGATGGGGTCACCCCTCCACTTT. Its translation is CASNLGGMGSPLHF.

The V and J genes are TRBV27 and TRBJ1-2; 8 nucleotides match TRBD1. Germline trimming cut 6 bases from V and 7 bases from J; bases unmatched to any gene: 7. This CDR3 is built from 13 residues. CDR1 is MNHEY and CDR2 is SMNVEV in the germline V gene (reference sequence). The CDR3 DNA reads TGTGCCAGCAGGTCTACAGGGGGTGGTGGCTACACCTTC. This gives the protein CASRSTGGGGYTF.

The chain uses TRBV5-4 and TRBJ2-7, with D unresolved. The germline CDR1 and CDR2 sequences are SGHNT and YYREEE (reference sequence). This CDR3 is built from 16 residues. Trimming took 0 bases from V and 6 from J, leaving 19 bases between them. This chain's CDR3 is CASSLDGPQSLSEQYF. CDR3 DNA: TGTGCCAGCAGCTTGGATGGGCCACAATCCCTCTCCGAGCAGTACTTC.

This sequence joins TRBV4-1 and TRBJ2-2; 12 bases line up with TRBD2. CDR1 is MGHRA, CDR2 YSYEKL, per germline. The CDR3 spans 17 residues. V gave up 6 bases and J gave up 5 bases; unmatched junction bases: 10. CDR3 DNA sequence: TGCGCCAGCAGACAGAGACTAGCGGGAGCACGTACCGGGGAGCTGTTTTTT. It encodes CASRQRLAGARTGELFF.

V usage is TRBV10-3 and J usage is TRBJ2-3, with 10 bases lining up with TRBD2. The CDR3 totals 14 residues. J was trimmed by 6 bases and V by 6 bases; bases with no gene match: 6. Looked up from germline, CDR1 is ENHRY and CDR2 is SYGVKD. As DNA, the CDR3 is TGTGCCATCAGGTCCGGGACTAGCGCTGATACGCAGTATTTT. Translated: CAIRSGTSADTQYF.

V gene TRBV11-1 combines with J gene TRBJ2-3; 12 positions match TRBD2. Germline CDR1 is SGHAT and CDR2 is FQDESV (reference sequence). This CDR3 has 16 residues. With 5 bases clipped from V and 2 bases from J, the junction kept 5 bases outside the gene matches. The CDR3 bases are TGTGCCAGCAGCCCTGGACTAGCGGGGCCCACAGATACGCAGTATTTT. Its translation: CASSPGLAGPTDTQYF.

The V gene is TRBV19, the J gene TRBJ2-3; 7 bases agree with TRBD2. The CDR3 runs to 17 residues. CDR1 and CDR2 from the germline V gene are LNHDA and SQIVND (reference sequence). V was clipped by 5 bases and J by 11 bases; unmatched bases: 22. In DNA, the CDR3 is TGTGCCAGTAGTGCGGAGAGACTAGGAGGAGCGGGAATGATGCAGTATTTT. Translating it yields CASSAERLGGAGMMQYF.

This chain uses TRBV7-2 with TRBJ1-5; weak D call: TRBD1 (6 bases). Per the germline V gene, CDR1 is SGHTA and CDR2 is FQGNSA. V lost 5 bases and J 5 bases, leaving 10 bases between the germline ends. The CDR3 length is 13 residues. The CDR3 bases are TGTGCCAGCAGCGACAGGCACTATCAGCCCCAGCATTTT. Protein sequence: CASSDRHYQPQHF.

The chain uses TRBV4-2 and TRBJ2-5, with 9 positions matching TRBD2. The length of the CDR3 is 15 residues. Germline CDR1 and CDR2: LGHNA and YNFKEQ. The J segment lost 4 bases and the V segment lost 1 base, leaving 4 bases of the junction unmatched. The CDR3 DNA follows: TGTGCCAGCAGCCAAGCGCCGACTAGCGGAGAGACCCAGTACTTC. As protein: CASSQAPTSGETQYF.

This clone was seen once. This chain connects TRBV6-5 to TRBJ2-7; a weak D match, TRBD1 (5 bases). This CDR3 has 15 residues. V lost 6 bases to trimming and J lost 3 bases, with 18 bases between them. The V gene's germline CDR1 is MNHEY and CDR2 SVGAGI. For the CDR3, the DNA is TGTGCCAGCAGGAGGACCGACAGCCGTTTCTACGAGCAGTACTTC. It is translated as CASRRTDSRFYEQYF.

The gene calls are TRBV10-1 and TRBJ2-3; no clear D. The CDR3 has 16 residues. Germline V gene sequence: CDR1 WNHNN, CDR2 SYGVQD (reference sequence). Trimming took 2 bases from V and 0 from J, leaving 12 bases between them. CDR3 sequence reads: CASSEGQSPSTDTQYF. The CDR3 DNA is TGCGCCAGCAGTGAGGGGCAAAGCCCCAGCACAGATACGCAGTATTTT.

This clone appeared a single time. CDR3 nucleotide sequence: TGTGCCAGCAGTTTACCGGGAGCCTCCTACAATGAGCAGTTCTTC. It encodes CASSLPGASYNEQFF. V usage is TRBV28 and J usage is TRBJ2-1, with TRBD2 as a possible D gene (6 bases). Germline loops: CDR1 MDHEN, CDR2 SYDVKM. The CDR3 loop spans 15 amino acids. V lost 2 bases to trimming and J lost 0 bases, with 8 bases between them.

V usage is TRBV7-6 and J usage is TRBJ2-2; TRBD2 might be the D (5 bases). Looked up from germline, CDR1 is SGHVS and CDR2 is FNYEAQ. Trimming shortened V by 10 bases and J by 7 bases, and 7 bases separated the two germline ends. The CDR3 consists of 10 residues. The CDR3 spells CATGNGELFF. The CDR3 DNA is TGTGCCACGGGGAACGGGGAGCTGTTTTTT. The full variable domain, its missing parts supplied by reference TRBV7-6 and TRBJ2-2, is GAGVSQSPRYKVTKRGQDVALRCDPISGHVSLYWYRQALGQGPEFLTYFNYEAQQDKSGLPNDRFSAERPEGSISTLTIQRTEQRDSAMYRCATGNGELFFGEGSRLTVL.

The genes are TRBV7-2 and TRBJ2-1; the match to TRBD1 covers 7 bases. The J segment lost 7 bases and the V segment lost 7 bases, leaving 13 bases of the junction unmatched. Germline lookup yields CDR1 SGHTA and CDR2 FQGNSA. This CDR3 has 15 amino acids. The CDR3 loop reads CASIQRGGRFNEQFF. CDR3 DNA sequence: TGTGCCAGCATCCAACGAGGGGGCCGTTTTAATGAGCAGTTCTTC. Using reference TRBV7-2 and TRBJ2-1 for the parts outside the CDR3, the full variable domain is GAGVSQSPSNKVTEKGKDVELRCDPISGHTALYWYRQSLGQGLEFLIYFQGNSAPDKSGLPSDRFSAERTGGSVSTLTIQRTQQEDSAVYLCASIQRGGRFNEQFFGPGTRLTVL.

Written as DNA, the CDR3 is TGTGCCAGCAGCCCGTCGGTTTTTGAGCGGGACCACGATACGCAGTATTTT. It encodes CASSPSVFERDHDTQYF. J is TRBJ2-3 and V is TRBV28, with 7 bases that match TRBD2. After removal of 6 bases from V and 6 bases from J, the junction contained 18 bases not matched to a gene. CDR1 is MDHEN, CDR2 SYDVKM, per germline. The CDR3 has 17 amino acids.

The sample holds a few counts of this clone. This sequence joins TRBV27 and TRBJ1-1, with 7 bases fitting TRBD1. With V trimmed by 3 bases and J by 1 base, 2 bases remained unmatched. Looked up from germline, CDR1 is MNHEY and CDR2 is SMNVEV (reference sequence). CDR3 length: 14 residues. The CDR3 bases are TGTGCCAGCAGTTTCAGGGGGTGGAACACTGAAGCTTTCTTT. This translates into CASSFRGWNTEAFF.

V gene TRBV4-1 combines with J gene TRBJ2-7, with 7 bases that match TRBD2. Germline loops: CDR1 MGHRA, CDR2 YSYEKL. J was trimmed by 3 bases and V by 1 base; bases with no gene match: 3. The CDR3 is 14 residues long. CDR3 in amino acids: CASSQVGRSYEQYF. The DNA of the CDR3 is TGCGCCAGCAGCCAAGTCGGGAGGAGCTACGAGCAGTACTTC.

CDR3 nucleotides: TGTGCCACCAGCAGTGGGGGGGGGTCTGATGGCTACACCTTC. Encoded protein: CATSSGGGSDGYTF. The J gene is TRBJ1-2, the V gene TRBV15, with D perhaps matching TRBD1 (5 bases). The V end was cut by 3 bases, the J end by 6 bases, with 14 bases between. This CDR3 comprises 14 residues. CDR1 LNHNV and CDR2 YYDKDF come from the germline V gene (reference sequence).

This rearrangement joins TRBV7-9 to TRBJ2-5; no reliable D call. Trimming left V 4 bases short and J 4 bases short, with 4 bases between. In germline, CDR1 is SEHNR, CDR2 FQNEAQ (reference sequence). This CDR3 has 11 amino acids. CDR3 nucleotide sequence: TGTGCCAGCAGCTCGGGAGAGACCCAGTACTTC. Translating it yields CASSSGETQYF.

The rearrangement uses TRBV7-2 and TRBJ2-7; D is perhaps TRBD2 (6 bases). Per germline, CDR1 SGHTA and CDR2 FQGNSA. This CDR3 has 14 amino acids. The V and J ends lost 5 bases and 3 bases respectively, with 14 bases between them. The CDR3 is CASSPRLGGYEQYF. CDR3 coding DNA: TGTGCCAGCAGCCCAAGACTAGGAGGCTACGAGCAGTACTTC. The full variable domain, in which reference TRBV7-2 and TRBJ2-7 provide the parts outside the CDR3, is GAGVSQSPSNKVTEKGKDVELRCDPISGHTALYWYRQSLGQGLEFLIYFQGNSAPDKSGLPSDRFSAERTGGSVSTLTIQRTQQEDSAVYLCASSPRLGGYEQYFGPGTRLTVT.

This clone was seen a few times. The chain employs TRBV5-4 and TRBJ2-5; perhaps TRBD1 as D (6 bases). The CDR3 extends over 15 amino acids. The V and J ends lost 1 base and 2 bases respectively, with 12 bases between them. In germline, CDR1 is SGHNT, CDR2 YYREEE (reference sequence). CDR3 coding DNA: TGTGCCAGCAGCTTGTCCGGACAGCCGCAAGAGACCCAGTACTTC. This sequence encodes CASSLSGQPQETQYF.

The V gene is TRBV5-1, the J gene TRBJ1-1; TRBD1 might be the D (6 bases). Germline-derived CDR1 and CDR2 are SGHRS and YFSETQ. Trimming removed 4 bases at V and 4 bases at J, with 14 bases between. The CDR3 consists of 14 residues. The chain's CDR3 is CASSVQGISTEAFF. CDR3 nucleotides: TGCGCCAGCAGCGTCCAGGGGATAAGCACTGAAGCTTTCTTT.

This chain uses TRBV19 with TRBJ1-1; D unresolved. Trimming took 8 bases from V and 1 from J, leaving 11 bases between them. The V gene's germline CDR1 is LNHDA and CDR2 SQIVND (reference sequence). The CDR3 spans 13 residues. For the CDR3, the DNA is TGTGCCAGTTTTGAGGGATCGAACACTGAAGCTTTCTTT. Protein product: CASFEGSNTEAFF.